The rows below give T cell receptor beta chains drawn from one sample of a study of T-cell memory formation after mild COVID-19. TCRdb reprocessed the 5' RACE reads via MiXCR and lists one record per CDR3 protein. Of roughly 220,000 distinct CDR3 sequences in the sample, around 9.1% were seen once. Material: PBMCs or a T cell subset sorted from them (not recorded which). The receptor set was obtained from a man between 18 and 29 years old who had mild COVID-19 (a few samples of this study predate the infection). Cell type and time point are not known. Each CDR3 is given with its conserved first and last residue. A D gene is named only where the DNA matches it firmly. The size field is filled for only some rows; it gives once, few, many or a size class.

TRBV20-1	NA	TRBJ2-5	NA	TGCAGTGCTATCCCCGGGGGAGCCCAGGAGACCCAGTACTTC	CSAIPGGAQETQYF
TRBV2	NA	TRBJ2-5	NA	TGTGCCAGCAGTGACCGGGGTGGGACCCAGTACTTC	CASSDRGGTQYF
TRBV28	NA	TRBJ1-5	few	TGTGCCAGCAGAAATAGGGACGGCCGCAAGGAGCCCCAGCATTTT	CASRNRDGRKEPQHF
TRBV4-3	NA	TRBJ2-1	few	TGCGCCAGCAGCCAAGAAGGGACTTACAATGAGCAGTTCTTC	CASSQEGTYNEQFF
TRBV4-3	TRBD2	TRBJ2-2	few	TGCGCCAGCAGCCAAAGGGCCGTCCAGCGGGGGATTGACGGGGAGCTGTTTTTT	CASSQRAVQRGIDGELFF
TRBV5-1	NA	TRBJ1-1	NA	TGCGCCAGCAGCTTCCGGGGAGACAAGGGTAATCAAGCTTTCTTT	CASSFRGDKGNQAFF
TRBV11-2	NA	TRBJ1-6	many	TGTGCCAGCAGCCCTCAGGCCTTAAGGGTAACGGAGGCCCTCCACTTT	CASSPQALRVTEALHF
TRBV19	NA	TRBJ1-2	NA	TGTGCCAGTAGCCCAAGGGTTGTCTATGGCTACACCTTC	CASSPRVVYGYTF
TRBV5-1	NA	TRBJ2-3	few	TGCGCCAGCAGCTACAGGGATACAGATACGCAGTATTTT	CASSYRDTDTQYF
TRBV20-1	NA	TRBJ2-3	few	TGCAGCGCTAGAGAGGGCGGCACAGATACGCAGTATTTT	CSAREGGTDTQYF
TRBV19	NA	TRBJ1-1	few	TGTGCCAGTAGTATGGACAGAGACACTGAAGCTTTCTTT	CASSMDRDTEAFF
TRBV4-2	NA	TRBJ1-5	few	TGTGCCAGCAGCCAGGGAACTTATCAGCCCCAGCATTTT	CASSQGTYQPQHF
TRBV5-4	TRBD2	TRBJ2-1	NA	TGTGCCAGCAGCTCTGGTACTAGCGGGGTGGCTGGTGAGCAGTTCTTC	CASSSGTSGVAGEQFF
TRBV6-5	NA	TRBJ2-5	few	TGTGCCAGCAGTTACGGTGGGGCGGGTCAAGAGACCCAGTACTTC	CASSYGGAGQETQYF
TRBV7-3	NA	TRBJ2-2	NA	TGTGCCAGCAACCCTGTCGCAGGCACCGGGGAGCTGTTTTTT	CASNPVAGTGELFF
TRBV5-1	TRBD1	TRBJ1-4	few	TGCGCCAGCAGCACTCCTCCGGGACAGGGAAATGAAAAACTGTTTTTT	CASSTPPGQGNEKLFF
TRBV7-2	NA	TRBJ2-6	NA	TGTGCCAGCAGCTTAGATCGGTCTGGGGCCAACGTCCTGACTTTC	CASSLDRSGANVLTF
TRBV27	NA	TRBJ1-1	NA	TGTGCCAGCAGTTTTTCCGGGACGGCGAACACTGAAGCTTTCTTT	CASSFSGTANTEAFF
TRBV9	NA	TRBJ2-3	NA	TGTGCCAGCAGCACCGACCCGGACAGCTTCACAGATACGCAGTATTTT	CASSTDPDSFTDTQYF
TRBV6-5	NA	TRBJ1-5	NA	TGTGCCAGCAGTCCCACAGACAATCAGCCCCAGCATTTT	CASSPTDNQPQHF
TRBV5-1	TRBD2	TRBJ2-1	few	TGCGCCAGCACCAAGCGGGGGGGCTACAATGAGCAGTTCTTC	CASTKRGGYNEQFF
TRBV9	NA	TRBJ1-1	NA	TGTGCCAGCAGCCCCCCGACCAGGACTGAAGCTTTCTTT	CASSPPTRTEAFF
TRBV7-2	NA	TRBJ1-5	few	TGTGCCAGCAGCTTTACTATAAGTAGCAATCAGCCCCAGCATTTT	CASSFTISSNQPQHF
TRBV5-6	TRBD1	TRBJ2-5	few	TGTGCCAGCAGCTTGCAGGGGGCCAGCGGGACCCAGTACTTC	CASSLQGASGTQYF
TRBV4-2	NA	TRBJ1-5	many	TGTGCCAGCAGCCAAGATAGAGGTGGGCACAGTCGCGATCAGCCCCAGCATTTT	CASSQDRGGHSRDQPQHF
TRBV12-3/TRBV12-4	TRBD1	TRBJ1-6	few	TGTGCCAGCAGCCCGCCGGGGACAGGGTTTAATTCACCCCTCCACTTT	CASSPPGTGFNSPLHF
TRBV6-5	NA	TRBJ1-4	few	TGTGCCAGCAGTTACCGCGATAATGAAAAACTGTTTTTT	CASSYRDNEKLFF
TRBV20-1	NA	TRBJ2-6	NA	TGCAGTGCTAGGGCAGACCACTCTGGGGCCAACGTCCTGACTTTC	CSARADHSGANVLTF
TRBV20-1	TRBD2	TRBJ2-1	NA	TGCAGTGCCCCCATGGGCAGCGGGGGGGCCGGGGGCAATGAGCAGTTCTTC	CSAPMGSGGAGGNEQFF
TRBV7-9	NA	TRBJ1-3	NA	TGTGCCAGCAGACGGGGAAACACCATATATTTT	CASRRGNTIYF
TRBV7-2	TRBD2	TRBJ2-5	NA	TGTGCCAGCACCTCACACGGGGGGAGGGAGACCCAGTACTTC	CASTSHGGRETQYF
TRBV7-9	NA	TRBJ2-3	few	TGTGCCAGCAGCTCCCCCTTGTTGGGGGGGGCATCAGATACGCAGTATTTT	CASSSPLLGGASDTQYF
TRBV5-1	NA	TRBJ1-1	NA	TGCGCCAGCAGCTTGGGGGGACCCACTGAAGCTTTCTTT	CASSLGGPTEAFF
TRBV12-3/TRBV12-4	NA	TRBJ2-2	few	TGTGCCAGCAGGGTTACTGGGGAGCTGTTTTTT	CASRVTGELFF
TRBV5-1	NA	TRBJ1-1	many	TGCGCCAGCAGCTCCTCTCCGGGAACTGAAGCTTTCTTT	CASSSSPGTEAFF
TRBV20-1	NA	TRBJ2-5	NA	TGCAGTGCTAAACTAGCCCGGAGCAGCGGGGAGACCCAGTACTTC	CSAKLARSSGETQYF
TRBV5-1	TRBD1	TRBJ2-7	NA	TGCGCCAGCAGCTTGGAACCGACAGGGGGCTACGAGCAGTACTTC	CASSLEPTGGYEQYF
TRBV24-1	NA	TRBJ1-5	NA	TGTGCCACCATTTCGGGGGTGGGGAATCAGCCCCAGCATTTT	CATISGVGNQPQHF
TRBV7-9	NA	TRBJ2-3	few	TGTGCCAGCAGCCAGGACCCCACAGATACGCAGTATTTT	CASSQDPTDTQYF
TRBV28	NA	TRBJ1-6	NA	TGTGCCAGCGGTTCAGGGGATGTCTCACCCCTCCACTTT	CASGSGDVSPLHF
TRBV12-3/TRBV12-4	NA	TRBJ2-5	NA	TGTGCCAGCAGTCCCCGGGTGGGCGTTGGGATGTCGGAGACCCAGTACTTC	CASSPRVGVGMSETQYF
TRBV5-1	TRBD1	TRBJ2-5	NA	TGCGCCAGCAGCCAAGACAGGGTGGATACCCAAGAGACCCAGTACTTC	CASSQDRVDTQETQYF
TRBV3-1	NA	TRBJ2-1	NA	TGTGCCAGCACCGCTCGTAGGAGCTCCTACAATGAGCAGTTCTTC	CASTARRSSYNEQFF
TRBV5-1	NA	TRBJ2-3	NA	TGCGCCAGCAGCTCCCAACGCAGGGAAACAGATACGCAGTATTTT	CASSSQRRETDTQYF
TRBV30	NA	TRBJ2-5	many	TGTGCCTGGAATCAGGAAGAGACCCAGTACTTC	CAWNQEETQYF